These 26 T cell receptor beta chains came from one sample sequenced in a study of molecular identifiers for immune sequencing clone quantification. Via MiXCR, TCRdb re-called the PCR reads, giving one row per CDR3 protein. In the table there are 63,000 or so distinct CDR3 sequences, around a sixth of which are singletons. What was sequenced was naive CD8+ T cells from blood, with Jurkat cell RNA spiked in. Subset specified: FACS-sorted CD8+CD4-CCR7+CD45RA+ naive T cells. Receptor source: a human donor in good health. Some libraries in this study had Jurkat cell RNA spiked in.

This sequence joins TRBV25-1 and TRBJ2-1; 8 bases agree with TRBD2. The CDR3 is 20 residues long. The junction had 17 bases not matched to a gene; V was cut back by 0 bases and J by 4 bases. The V gene's germline CDR1 is MGHDK and CDR2 SYGVNS. For the CDR3, the DNA is TGTGCCAGCAGTGAATATCGGGTTGGTAAAAGCGGGAGTCCTTACAATGAGCAGTTCTTC. It specifies CASSEYRVGKSGSPYNEQFF.

About this clonotype: A much larger clone sits a single nucleotide away, making a read error possible. The V gene is TRBV4-3, the J gene TRBJ1-2; D not certain. Looked up from germline, CDR1 is LGHNA and CDR2 is YSLEER. V lost 0 bases and J 12 bases, leaving 20 bases between the germline ends. The CDR3 contains 15 residues. The CDR3 DNA is TGCGCCAGCAGCCAAGATGAAGGAGGTAGGGAAGGCAACACCTTC. Protein sequence: CASSQDEGGREGNTF.

This clonotype was picked up many times. The chain links TRBV6-1 to TRBJ1-1; no definite D call. Germline V gene sequence: CDR1 MNHNS, CDR2 SASEGT. The length of the CDR3 is 17 residues. Trimming removed 1 base at V and 1 base at J, with 16 bases between. The CDR3 is CASSEERESWENTEAFF. As DNA, the CDR3 is TGTGCCAGCAGTGAAGAGAGGGAAAGTTGGGAGAACACTGAAGCTTTCTTT.

The chain has TRBV20-1 and TRBJ2-7, with D uncertain. The CDR3 has 16 amino acids. V lost 5 bases and J 2 bases, leaving 22 bases between the germline ends. Germline V gives CDR1 DFQATT, CDR2 SNEGSKA (reference sequence). The CDR3 is CSASPVVPQSPYEQYF. The CDR3, as DNA: TGCAGTGCTTCCCCCGTCGTTCCTCAAAGTCCCTACGAGCAGTACTTC.

In this sample, this clonotype turned up many times. The chain couples TRBV27 to TRBJ1-3; D remains ambiguous. The CDR3 is 15 amino acids. V gave up 5 bases and J gave up 7 bases, with 18 bases separating them. The germline V gene encodes CDR1 MNHEY and CDR2 SMNVEV (reference sequence). The CDR3 is CASSAIPLGPNTIYF. As DNA, the CDR3 is TGTGCCAGCAGTGCCATTCCCCTAGGGCCGAACACCATATATTTT.

V gene TRBV12-3 or TRBV12-4 combines with J gene TRBJ1-2; D perhaps matches TRBD1 (5 bases). V was pared by 3 bases and J by 6 bases, with 17 bases between. The CDR3 contains 15 residues. The CDR3 DNA reads as TGTGCCAGCAGTTTGGGACGGACGGCCTACAATGGCTACACCTTC. Amino acid sequence: CASSLGRTAYNGYTF.

This clonotype has at least ten counts. The V gene is TRBV6-2 or TRBV6-3, the J gene TRBJ2-1; 10 bases are shared with TRBD2. The CDR3 is 12 residues long. Germline loops: CDR1 MNHEY, CDR2 SVGEGT. V trimming: 4 bases; J trimming: 9 bases; junction bases outside the gene matches: 0. CDR3: CASSWTSGEQFF. CDR3 nucleotide sequence: TGTGCCAGCAGTTGGACTAGCGGTGAGCAGTTCTTC.

Only a few counts were recorded for this clonotype. Mismatch with germline at one junction end may stem from a read error. The genes are TRBV13 and TRBJ2-3, with D perhaps TRBD1 (5 bases). The CDR3 length is 17 residues. The germline gives CDR1 PRHDT, CDR2 FYEKMQ (reference sequence). This chain's CDR3 is CASSLGRNGAYTDTQYF. CDR3 bases: TGCGCCAGCAGCTTAGGCAGGAATGGGGCGTACACAGATACGCAGTATTTT.

The rearrangement links TRBV5-6 to TRBJ2-1; D remains ambiguous. Germline V gene lookup returns CDR1 SGHDT and CDR2 YYEEEE. The CDR3 has 15 residues. The V gene lost 0 bases and the J gene lost 9 bases, with 16 bases spanning the gap. CDR3: CASSLVARVGGEQFF. The CDR3 DNA reads TGTGCCAGCAGCTTGGTAGCTCGGGTCGGCGGTGAGCAGTTCTTC.

There are many counts of this clonotype. This chain uses TRBV27 with TRBJ2-7, with 8 nucleotides matching TRBD2. The J segment lost 5 bases and the V segment lost 5 bases, leaving 5 bases of the junction unmatched. Germline V gives CDR1 MNHEY, CDR2 SMNVEV (reference sequence). The CDR3 covers 13 residues. The DNA for the CDR3 is TGTGCCAGCAGTACGGGACTAGGGGACGAGCAGTACTTC. Translation: CASSTGLGDEQYF.

In this sample, this clonotype turned up many times. V gene TRBV5-5 combines with J gene TRBJ2-1, with unresolved D. V lost 1 base and J lost 6, with 14 bases in between. The V gene's germline CDR1 is SGHKS and CDR2 YYEKEE (reference sequence). The CDR3 is 15 amino acids. The CDR3 here is CASSLSRPRTNEQFF. The DNA of the CDR3 is TGTGCCAGCAGCTTGTCCCGACCCCGGACCAATGAGCAGTTCTTC. The entire variable domain, with the rest obtained from reference TRBV5-5 and TRBJ2-1, is as follows: DAGVTQSPTHLIKTRGQQVTLRCSPISGHKSVSWYQQVLGQGPQFIFQYYEKEERGRGNFPDRFSARQFPNYSSELNVNALLLGDSALYLCASSLSRPRTNEQFFGPGTRLTVL.

In its sample, this clonotype was seen many times. The genes are TRBV29-1 and TRBJ2-3, with TRBD2 matching 7 bases. Germline lookup yields CDR1 SQVTM and CDR2 ANQGSEA. The trim removed 3 bases at V and 0 bases at J, leaving 6 bases unmatched. This CDR3 comprises 15 residues. CDR3 nucleotides: TGCAGCGTTGAGGATAGCGGGCGAAGCACAGATACGCAGTATTTT. Protein product: CSVEDSGRSTDTQYF.

This clonotype was observed at least ten times. V usage is TRBV4-2 and J usage is TRBJ2-7; D is uncertain. This CDR3 has 17 residues. Germline lookup yields CDR1 LGHNA and CDR2 YNFKEQ. With 4 bases removed from V and 5 bases from J, the gap between germline ends came to 24 bases. As DNA, the CDR3 is TGTGCCAGCAGCCCTTACCAAGACCCCGACCGCCTCCACGAGCAGTACTTC. Encoded protein: CASSPYQDPDRLHEQYF.

This clonotype was seen only a few times. The chain links TRBV13 to TRBJ2-1; 9 positions match TRBD1. From germline, CDR1 is PRHDT and CDR2 FYEKMQ (reference sequence). CDR3 length equals 15 residues. J lost 5 bases, V lost 4 bases, and 6 bases had no gene match. The CDR3 bases are TGTGCCAGCAGCTCGTGGGGACAGGGCCACAATGAGCAGTTCTTC. Translating it yields CASSSWGQGHNEQFF.

This clonotype is judged medium-sized (0.01 to 0.1%). This chain connects TRBV7-2 to TRBJ2-7; D uncertain. From germline, CDR1 is SGHTA and CDR2 FQGNSA. The V gene lost 1 base and the J gene lost 6 bases, with 10 bases spanning the gap. The CDR3 contains 13 residues. CDR3 region: CASSLVLVAEQYF. The CDR3 DNA is TGTGCCAGCAGCTTAGTTCTGGTTGCCGAGCAGTACTTC. The whole variable domain, filled in from reference TRBV7-2 and TRBJ2-7, reads GAGVSQSPSNKVTEKGKDVELRCDPISGHTALYWYRQSLGQGLEFLIYFQGNSAPDKSGLPSDRFSAERTGGSVSTLTIQRTQQEDSAVYLCASSLVLVAEQYFGPGTRLTVT.

This sequence joins TRBV7-8 and TRBJ1-1; D is ambiguous. The CDR3 runs 14 residues. Looked up from germline, CDR1 is SGHVS and CDR2 is FQNEAQ. V shed 4 bases and J shed 5 bases, with 14 bases lying between them. Written as DNA, the CDR3 is TGTGCCAGCAGCTGGGGTTTCTCGAGGACTGAAGCTTTCTTT. This codes for CASSWGFSRTEAFF.

This clonotype was observed at least ten times. This chain links TRBV3-1 with TRBJ1-2; D is unresolved. Germline V gene sequence: CDR1 LGHDT, CDR2 YNNKEL (reference sequence). V was trimmed by 0 bases and J by 2 bases, leaving 10 bases between them. The CDR3 has 15 residues. DNA of the CDR3: TGTGCCAGCAGCCAAGACAAGCCGTTGAACTATGGCTACACCTTC. It translates to CASSQDKPLNYGYTF.

Comments on this clonotype: This could be a read error, since a much larger clone is one nucleotide away. Since no conserved phenylalanine or tryptophan closes the CDR3, a read error is the likely cause. The V call is TRBV12-3 or TRBV12-4, the J call TRBJ1-2; D ambiguous. The CDR3 extends over 16 amino acids. V was trimmed by 5 bases and J by 5 bases, leaving 21 bases between them. Here the CDR3 DNA reads TGTGCCAGCAGTCCGGAGCCTGAGTTCCCCTCATATGGCTACACCTCC. It specifies CASSPEPEFPSYGYTS.

V gene TRBV12-3 or TRBV12-4 combines with J gene TRBJ1-6, with a possible D match to TRBD1 (5 bases). The CDR3 has 13 amino acids. V was shortened by 5 bases and J by 10 bases, with 12 bases between the two germline ends. The CDR3 region is CASSPGFGSPLHF. DNA of the CDR3: TGTGCCAGCAGTCCAGGGTTCGGATCACCCCTCCACTTT.

The chain combines TRBV9 with TRBJ2-6, with D hard to call. Germline assignment: CDR1 SGDLS and CDR2 YYNGEE. The CDR3 length is 15 residues. Trimming left V 1 base short and J 2 bases short, with 7 bases between. CDR3: CASSVSIPGANVLTF. DNA of the CDR3: TGTGCCAGCAGCGTATCTATTCCTGGGGCCAACGTCCTGACTTTC.

This clonotype was found many times. The V gene is TRBV20-1, the J gene TRBJ2-3; TRBD2 matches 8 bases. This CDR3 region has 14 residues. Germline CDR1 and CDR2: DFQATT and SNEGSKA (reference sequence). V gave up 4 bases and J gave up 2 bases; unmatched junction bases: 5. The CDR3 here is CSATLAGLTDTQYF. DNA of the CDR3: TGCAGTGCTACCTTAGCGGGGCTCACAGATACGCAGTATTTT.

Regarding this clonotype: Because it lacks the conserved phenylalanine or tryptophan at the end, this CDR3 is likely a read error. The V gene is TRBV28, the J gene TRBJ2-7; 7 bases are shared with TRBD1. Germline CDR1 MDHEN, CDR2 SYDVKM. This CDR3 contains 14 residues. V was clipped by 3 bases and J by 2 bases; unmatched bases: 4. This chain's CDR3 is CASSFWQGAYEQYS. The CDR3 nucleotides read TGTGCCAGCAGTTTTTGGCAGGGGGCCTACGAGCAGTACTCC.

This clonotype showed up many times. The V and J genes are TRBV12-3 or TRBV12-4 and TRBJ2-2; no clear D. There are 12 residues in the CDR3. V shed 3 bases and J shed 6 bases, with 5 bases lying between them. The CDR3 DNA sequence: TGTGCCAGCAGTTTTCTGGCCGGGGAGCTGTTTTTT. Amino acid sequence: CASSFLAGELFF.

This clonotype was seen a few times. J is TRBJ2-3 and V is TRBV7-9; 7 nucleotides agree with TRBD2. V lost 5 bases, J lost 0 bases, and 8 bases stayed unmatched. Germline lookup yields CDR1 SEHNR and CDR2 FQNEAQ (reference sequence). The CDR3 has 16 amino acids. CDR3 region: CASSVSGLESTDTQYF. DNA of the CDR3: TGTGCCAGCAGCGTCTCAGGACTAGAAAGCACAGATACGCAGTATTTT.

This clonotype was detected many times. The chain joins TRBV11-3 to TRBJ2-4; D assignment may be TRBD1 or TRBD2 (5 bases each). The germline V gene encodes CDR1 SGHNT and CDR2 YENEEA. Trimming pared 2 bases from V and 7 bases from J, leaving 21 bases between. This CDR3 is 17 amino acids long. CDR3 sequence: CASSLYAPGAEMNIQYF. CDR3 nucleotides: TGTGCCAGCAGCTTATATGCCCCCGGGGCCGAGATGAACATTCAGTACTTC.

This clonotype showed up many times. The chain employs TRBV7-9 and TRBJ1-1; D not certain. This CDR3 region has 14 residues. From germline, CDR1 is SEHNR and CDR2 FQNEAQ (reference sequence). The V gene lost 5 bases and the J gene lost 0 bases, with 10 bases spanning the gap. CDR3 in DNA: TGTGCCAGCAGCCCCGAAGGGATGAACACTGAAGCTTTCTTT. This translates into CASSPEGMNTEAFF.